The 18 T cell receptor beta chains listed next were all sequenced from one sample in a study of breast tumors, draining lymph nodes, adjacent tissues (dated by TCRdb to 2016 to 2017). Lymph node samples came from the axillary draining lymph nodes of breast cancer patients. Receptor amplification or capture employed multiplex PCR. The run used an Illumina HiSeq 2000. TCRdb reworked the public reads: Q25 trimming with fastp, MiXCR clone assembly, productive beta chains retained. Identical CDR3 proteins give one entry, which carries the most common genes and DNA. This sample comprises over 150,000 distinct CDR3 sequences, around 33% of them detected only once. The leading ten clones occupy about 4.3% of the sample. Sample: axillary lymph node tissue. The receptor source for this set is a female donor with breast cancer. Some clones in this sample may be carry-over from other donors' samples.

The rearrangement uses TRBV20-1 and TRBJ1-6; 8 nucleotides agree with TRBD1. CDR3 size: 15 residues. With 7 bases clipped from V and 6 bases from J, the junction kept 11 bases outside the gene matches. Germline lookup yields CDR1 DFQATT and CDR2 SNEGSKA (reference sequence). The CDR3 sequence is CSGRGRQGINSPLHF. The CDR3 DNA sequence: TGCAGTGGACGGGGCAGACAGGGGATTAATTCACCCCTCCACTTT.

The sample holds one count of this clonotype. The rearrangement uses TRBV11-2 and TRBJ2-5; TRBD2 matches at 9 bases. Per germline, CDR1 SGHAT and CDR2 FQNNGV. CDR3 size: 18 residues. The trim removed 4 bases at V and 2 bases at J, leaving 14 bases unmatched. The CDR3 region is CASSSGGSGLAGQETQYF. The CDR3 DNA reads as TGTGCCAGCAGCTCAGGGGGGAGTGGGCTAGCGGGACAAGAGACCCAGTACTTC.

Details on this clonotype: Possible read error: a much larger clone is one base away. This chain links TRBV20-1 with TRBJ2-7; 9 bases agree with TRBD1. CDR1 is DFQATT and CDR2 is SNEGSKA in the germline V gene (reference sequence). The ends lost 5 bases at V and 9 bases at J; junction bases unmatched: 11. The CDR3 contains 13 residues. The DNA for the CDR3 is TGCAGTGCTCGCCCCGGGACAGGGCACGCGCAGTACTTC. Translating gives CSARPGTGHAQYF.

In its sample, this clonotype was seen many times. The chain couples TRBV7-8 to TRBJ2-6; TRBD2 is a possible D gene (6 bases). The CDR3 has 18 amino acids. Germline CDR1 is SGHVS and CDR2 is FQNEAQ. V was pared by 1 base and J by 0 bases, with 13 bases between. The CDR3 loop is CASSLDPAGGSGANVLTF. The CDR3 bases are TGTGCCAGCAGCTTAGACCCGGCCGGGGGCTCTGGGGCCAACGTCCTGACTTTC.

This clonotype was counted at least ten times. The rearrangement links TRBV9 to TRBJ2-1; 12 positions agree with TRBD1. CDR3 length: 15 amino acids. In germline, CDR1 is SGDLS, CDR2 YYNGEE. V shed 3 bases, J shed 8 bases, and the junction held 6 bases outside the gene matches. This chain's CDR3 is CASSAGTGGVYEQFF. The DNA of the CDR3 is TGTGCCAGCAGCGCCGGGACAGGGGGCGTATATGAGCAGTTCTTC.

The V gene is TRBV7-9, the J gene TRBJ1-1; D may be TRBD1 (6 bases). V lost 2 bases and J lost 5, with 15 bases in between. CDR1 is SEHNR and CDR2 is FQNEAQ in the germline V gene (reference sequence). This CDR3 is 15 amino acids long. CDR3 in amino acids: CASSLMGGPGTEAFF. The CDR3 bases are TGTGCCAGCAGCTTAATGGGGGGGCCGGGAACTGAAGCTTTCTTT.

This clonotype showed up just once. This chain uses TRBV18 with TRBJ1-6; 7 bases align to TRBD1. The germline gives CDR1 KGHSH, CDR2 LQKENI. The junction had 3 bases not matched to a gene; V was cut back by 3 bases and J by 7 bases. CDR3 length: 14 residues. CDR3 region: CASSPTGSNSPLHF. The CDR3 nucleotides read TGTGCCAGCTCACCGACAGGGTCCAATTCACCCCTCCACTTT.

A note on this clonotype: The junction departs from germline at one end; a sequencing error may be responsible. The chain employs TRBV7-2 and TRBJ1-1, with D tentatively TRBD1 (5 bases). The V gene's germline CDR1 is SGHTA and CDR2 FQGNSA. This CDR3 has 14 residues. The CDR3 region has the DNA TGTGTCAGCCAGGGCGGCAGGGCGCAGGAGAAAGCTTTCTTT. Amino acids: CVSQGGRAQEKAFF.

The chain joins TRBV29-1 to TRBJ1-4, with 8 bases fitting TRBD1. The CDR3 runs to 16 residues. V lost 0 bases, J lost 7 bases, and 10 bases stayed unmatched. Germline CDR1 SQVTM, CDR2 ANQGSEA. DNA for the CDR3: TGCAGCGTTGAAGATCTGACTAGCGGGACAGGTGAAAAACTGTTTTTT. It yields the protein CSVEDLTSGTGEKLFF.

This clonotype was counted a single time. A read error may be the cause here, since a much bigger clone is one base away. The missing conserved phenylalanine or tryptophan at the end of this CDR3 makes a read error likely. This chain joins TRBV28 and TRBJ2-1, with a weak D call TRBD2 (5 bases). Germline V gives CDR1 MDHEN, CDR2 SYDVKM. The germline V and J ends were trimmed by 3 bases and 7 bases, with 7 bases remaining between them. The CDR3 is 12 amino acids. The CDR3 DNA is TGTGCCAGCAGTTTGCCGGGAAATGAGCAGTTCCTC. Its protein is CASSLPGNEQFL.

V is TRBV11-2 and J is TRBJ2-2; D could derive from TRBD1 or TRBD2 (7 bases each). The CDR3 consists of 17 residues. In germline, CDR1 is SGHAT, CDR2 FQNNGV. Trimming took off 5 bases at V and 0 bases at J, with 16 bases between the two ends. CDR3 in amino acids: CASSRGRGGANTGELFF. CDR3 sequence (DNA): TGTGCCAGCAGCAGGGGGCGTGGGGGGGCGAACACCGGGGAGCTGTTTTTT.

The sample holds many counts of this clonotype. The rearrangement links TRBV20-1 to TRBJ1-2; D might be TRBD1 (6 bases). CDR3 length: 13 residues. Trimming took off 6 bases at V and 2 bases at J, with 13 bases between the two ends. The V gene's germline CDR1 is DFQATT and CDR2 SNEGSKA (reference sequence). The CDR3 coding sequence is TGCAGTGCCACCTCCGGACAGAACTATGGCTACACCTTC. Translated, it gives CSATSGQNYGYTF.

In regard to this clonotype: This may be a read error, as it is one base from a much larger clone. V usage is TRBV6-5 and J usage is TRBJ2-3; D unclear. V was trimmed by 5 bases and J by 6 bases, leaving 12 bases between them. CDR3 length equals 13 residues. The germline V gene has CDR1 MNHEY and CDR2 SVGAGI. The CDR3 sequence: CASSHARFDTQYF. CDR3 DNA sequence: TGTGCCAGCAGTCACGCCAGGTTTGATACGCAGTATTTT.

There are many counts of this clonotype. The CDR3 sequence is CASKRQSSYNSPLHF. CDR3 DNA: TGCGCCAGCAAAAGACAGAGCTCCTATAATTCACCCCTCCACTTT. The chain carries TRBV5-1 and TRBJ1-6, with D possibly matching TRBD1 (5 bases). This CDR3 region has 15 residues. Germline V lookup: CDR1 SGHRS, CDR2 YFSETQ. V was shortened by 6 bases and J by 0 bases, with 10 bases between the two germline ends.

This chain uses TRBV3-1 with TRBJ1-1; D is undetermined. Germline V gives CDR1 LGHDT, CDR2 YNNKEL (reference sequence). The CDR3 runs to 14 residues. Trimming removed 0 bases at V and 8 bases at J, with 13 bases between. The CDR3, as DNA: TGTGCCAGCAGCCAAGATCCACAACAGATCGAAGCTTTCTTT. Translating it yields CASSQDPQQIEAFF.

This clonotype was seen only once. The CDR3 DNA sequence: TGCAGTGCTTCCCGGGACAGGGTCGAGCAGTACTTC. This codes for CSASRDRVEQYF. This chain links TRBV20-1 with TRBJ2-7, with 9 bases lining up with TRBD1. This CDR3 region has 12 residues. Germline assignment: CDR1 DFQATT and CDR2 SNEGSKA (reference sequence). Trimming cost V 5 bases and J 6 bases; bases outside gene matches: 5.

This clonotype has a handful of counts. The genes are TRBV15 and TRBJ1-1; possibly TRBD1 for D (6 bases). V was cut by 0 bases and J by 7 bases, with 6 bases left in between. Germline CDR1 and CDR2: LNHNV and YYDKDF (reference sequence). This CDR3 contains 12 residues. The CDR3 sequence is CATSRDRGEAFF. In nucleotides, the CDR3 is TGTGCCACCAGCAGAGACAGGGGTGAAGCTTTCTTT. The full variable domain, in which reference TRBV15 and TRBJ1-1 provide the parts outside the CDR3, is DAMVIQNPRYQVTQFGKPVTLSCSQTLNHNVMYWYQQKSSQAPKLLFHYYDKDFNNEADTPDNFQSRRPNTSFCFLDIRSPGLGDTAMYLCATSRDRGEAFFGQGTRLTVV.

The table lists this clonotype with many counts. The V and J genes are TRBV19 and TRBJ2-1; 10 bases match TRBD2. Germline V gene data show CDR1 as LNHDA and CDR2 as SQIVND (reference sequence). CDR3 size: 16 residues. After removal of 8 bases from V and 4 bases from J, the junction contained 11 bases not matched to a gene. The CDR3 DNA follows: TGTGCCAGTCAAAACGCAGCGGGAGGGCGGTACAATGAGCAGTTCTTC. Its translation: CASQNAAGGRYNEQFF.